The 14 T cell receptor beta chains reported below all come from one sample, sequenced in a study of cytomegalovirus exposure and HLA in healthy donors. Generated by immunoSEQ multiplex PCR, the TCRdb table keeps only in-frame clones and is missing some. The table lists more than 110,000 clones, 85% to 90% of them singletons. The sequencing input was PBMCs. Receptor source: a man aged 18 to 30 in good health and CMV-seronegative.

The V call is TRBV27, the J call TRBJ2-1; a weak D match, TRBD2 (6 bases). The CDR3 totals 16 residues. The germline gives CDR1 MNHEY, CDR2 SMNVEV (reference sequence). Between the trimmed V and J ends, which lost 5 bases and 1 base, there was a span of 15 bases. CDR3 sequence reads: CASSPSLGGSYNEQFF. CDR3 sequence (DNA): TGTGCCAGCAGTCCCTCCTTGGGGGGTTCCTACAATGAGCAGTTCTTC.

This sequence joins TRBV7-2 and TRBJ2-5; 7 bases are a match to TRBD2. Unmatched junction bases numbered 3, after V lost 0 bases and J lost 2 bases. Per germline, CDR1 SGHTA and CDR2 FQGNSA. This CDR3 is built from 15 residues. CDR3 nucleotides: TGTGCCAGCAGCTTAGCCCCGGGGGGACAAGAGACCCAGTACTTC. Translating gives CASSLAPGGQETQYF.

This chain joins TRBV6-1 and TRBJ2-1, with 7 bases lining up with TRBD1. CDR3 length equals 15 residues. V trimming: 1 base; J trimming: 3 bases; junction bases outside the gene matches: 3. CDR1 and CDR2 from the germline V gene are MNHNS and SASEGT. CDR3 in amino acids: CASSEDPGGYNEQFF. In DNA form, the CDR3 reads TGTGCCAGCAGTGAAGATCCAGGGGGCTACAATGAGCAGTTCTTC.

The rearrangement uses TRBV11-2 and TRBJ2-1; 8 bases match TRBD1. The V segment lost 6 bases and the J segment 0 bases; nucleotides outside the gene matches: 4. Germline V gene sequence: CDR1 SGHAT, CDR2 FQNNGV. This CDR3 spans 15 amino acids. The CDR3 sequence is CASRGQASSYNEQFF. The CDR3 DNA is TGTGCCAGCAGGGGACAGGCGAGCTCCTACAATGAGCAGTTCTTC.

This clone was observed a single time. V and J are TRBV4-3 and TRBJ2-3; 9 bases agree with TRBD1. CDR1 is LGHNA and CDR2 is YSLEER in the germline V gene. The CDR3 consists of 16 residues. Trimming took 3 bases from V and 1 from J; bases not matched to a gene: 5. The CDR3 protein is CASSQTRTGGTDTQYF. CDR3 bases: TGCGCCAGCAGCCAGACCAGGACAGGGGGCACAGATACGCAGTATTTT.

The V gene is TRBV15, the J gene TRBJ1-1, with TRBD1 as a possible D gene (6 bases). The CDR3 length is 15 residues. The germline CDR1 and CDR2 sequences are LNHNV and YYDKDF (reference sequence). V dropped 5 bases and J dropped 0 bases, with 13 bases sitting between them. CDR3 in DNA: TGTGCCACCAGCCGTGACAGGCGGATGAACACTGAAGCTTTCTTT. Amino acid sequence: CATSRDRRMNTEAFF.

This chain connects TRBV6-5 to TRBJ2-2; tentative D call: TRBD1 (6 bases). CDR1 and CDR2 from the germline V gene are MNHEY and SVGAGI. The CDR3 runs 16 residues. V dropped 1 base and J dropped 7 bases, with 16 bases sitting between them. The CDR3 sequence is CASSYFWGPAVGELFF. The CDR3 coding sequence is TGTGCCAGCAGTTACTTTTGGGGGCCGGCCGTCGGGGAGCTGTTTTTT.

This clone turned up a few times. This chain links TRBV5-1 with TRBJ2-7; possibly TRBD1 for D (7 bases). V was pared by 0 bases and J by 6 bases, with 16 bases between. The germline gives CDR1 SGHRS, CDR2 YFSETQ. CDR3 length: 15 amino acids. The CDR3 bases are TGCGCCAGCAGCTTGGTGACAGGGTTGGGGGGCGAGCAGTACTTC. Amino acids: CASSLVTGLGGEQYF.

The chain employs TRBV11-2 and TRBJ1-4; D perhaps matches TRBD1 (6 bases). V shed 5 bases and J shed 4 bases, with 20 bases lying between them. CDR1 is SGHAT and CDR2 is FQNNGV in the germline V gene. The CDR3 sequence is 17 residues long. The CDR3 protein is CASSPVRGGRDNEKLFF. Written as DNA, the CDR3 is TGTGCCAGCAGCCCGGTTCGCGGGGGGCGAGATAATGAAAAACTGTTTTTT.

The chain couples TRBV4-1 to TRBJ1-2, with TRBD1 identical over 7 bases. This CDR3 region has 15 residues. Germline CDR1 MGHRA, CDR2 YSYEKL. V gave up 1 base and J gave up 4 bases; unmatched junction bases: 6. CDR3 DNA sequence: TGCGCCAGCAGCCAAGGACAGGGAGCGATCTATGGCTACACCTTC. This sequence encodes CASSQGQGAIYGYTF.

This rearrangement joins TRBV5-4 to TRBJ2-7; 8 bases match TRBD1. The J segment lost 1 base and the V segment lost 5 bases, leaving 8 bases of the junction unmatched. This CDR3 is built from 15 residues. Germline V gene lookup returns CDR1 SGHNT and CDR2 YYREEE (reference sequence). DNA for the CDR3: TGTGCCAGCAGAGAGTGGACAGGGCCTTCCTACGAGCAGTACTTC. Amino acids: CASREWTGPSYEQYF.

The chain joins TRBV15 to TRBJ2-6; a weak D match, TRBD2 (6 bases). The CDR3 loop spans 17 amino acids. Germline CDR1 LNHNV, CDR2 YYDKDF (reference sequence). V lost 0 bases and J lost 1, with 10 bases in between. CDR3 bases: TGTGCCACCAGCAGAGATTGGGGGACTTCTGGGGCCAACGTCCTGACTTTC. It yields the protein CATSRDWGTSGANVLTF.

This clone has just a few counts. The V call is TRBV11-2, the J call TRBJ2-5, with 10 bases lining up with TRBD2. V was clipped by 5 bases and J by 4 bases; unmatched bases: 4. This CDR3 is 14 amino acids long. The germline gives CDR1 SGHAT, CDR2 FQNNGV. The CDR3 spells CASSQSGGAETQYF. The CDR3 DNA is TGTGCCAGCAGCCAAAGCGGGGGGGCAGAGACCCAGTACTTC.

V gene TRBV7-8 combines with J gene TRBJ2-3; 7 bases line up with TRBD1. The V gene's germline CDR1 is SGHVS and CDR2 FQNEAQ. The V segment lost 1 base and the J segment 5 bases; nucleotides outside the gene matches: 0. The length of the CDR3 is 13 residues. The DNA for the CDR3 is TGTGCCAGCAGCTTAGACAGGGGAGATACGCAGTATTTT. Translating it yields CASSLDRGDTQYF.